This TCR beta chain was sequenced during a study of shared clonotypes between healthy human individuals (dated by TCRdb to 2018 to 2020). Some background on the complete study: A couple of women and three men aged 18 to 49 years were included in the cohort. To estimate repertoire size and how much clonotype sharing occurs between individuals, the study deeply sequenced the blood TCR repertoires of about five healthy adults. Between about 0.8 and 9 billion PBMCs per donor were obtained by leukapheresis. To increase sequencing depth and limit assay-specific biases, TCR repertoire library preparation and sequencing were carried out by different laboratories using diverse techniques. Per donor, three plates each were used for CD4 naive and CD4 memory, two for CD8 naive, and one for CD8 memory.

The donors were healthy, HIV-negative adults with no recently reported acute infections or vaccinations. All donors were Caucasian adults living in Nashville, Tennessee, USA. Magnetic negative selection was used to enrich CD4+ T cells, after which naive cells were positively selected on CD45RA and the negative fraction became the memory subset. Blood was obtained by leukapheresis, after which PBMCs were separated by Ficoll-Histopaque density gradient centrifugation and cryopreserved in liquid nitrogen vapor phase. Purity and quantity of every magnetically sorted T cell population were checked by analytical flow cytometry. From each sorted fraction, genomic DNA was isolated and quantified by UV absorbance on a Nanodrop 2000c. The study at large found these results: Clonotypes shared by all four sorted-subset donors showed higher generation probabilities than non-shared clonotypes. Naive subsets generally had larger estimated clonotype richness than memory subsets. Based on pairwise subsampling, the degree of clonotype sharing among donors was expected to be affected by sequencing depth. Across a handful of donors, around 5.4% of naive CD4, roughly 3.5% of naive CD8, about 2% of memory CD4, and approximately 0.4% of memory CD8 clonotypes were shared. Sampling was restricted to blood, and TCR repertoires in tissue are likely to differ from TCR repertoires in blood. Because the study included only a small number of donors, the genetic and exposure-history diversity represented was limited. Incomplete sequencing was indicated by rarefaction of sorted-subset datasets, despite the large sequencing depth.

There are 13 amino acids in the CDR3, from cysteine to phenylalanine inclusive. The entry retains the CDR3 DNA only, 39 bases that are in frame from base 1. Looking up the germline V gene (reference sequence) yields CDR1 SEHNR and CDR2 FQNEAQ. V lost 1 base and J lost 11 bases; the stretch between them is 14 bases long. Using the deep immunoSEQ assay, TCR CDR3 regions were amplified from genomic DNA by multiplex PCR. Extracted genomic DNA from each cell subset was spread evenly across all wells of several immunoSEQ 96-well plates, with each plate serving as a replicate. For sorted subsets, roughly 200 ng of genomic DNA, equivalent to 25,000 to 35,000 T cell genomes, went into each replicate PCR. Purified libraries were measured with a Qubit 3.0 fluorometer, size-checked on a Bioanalyzer 2100, and measured again with the KAPA Library Quantification kit. Every immunoSEQ 96-well plate was sequenced on a dedicated single-read 150-cycle Illumina NextSeq 550 flow cell. In the source study's methods: Because only junctional sequences without quality scores were contained in the immunoSEQ output, filtering matching that applied to full-length reads could not be performed. To assign V/J genes and CDR3, sequences were annotated using PyIR, a Python wrapper for IgBLAST v1.9, with IMGT germline references. Reads were removed for weak V/J assignments (E-value above 1e-6), missing CDR3, stop codons, out-of-frame junctions, or ambiguous translated residues. V3J clonotypes were defined as sequences sharing the same inferred V gene, J gene, and CDR3 amino acid sequence. Percentage overlap between repertoires was calculated by dividing the number of shared unique clonotypes by the size of the smaller repertoire. RTK rarefaction, the Chao1 estimator, and Recon v2.1 estimates of unobserved clonotypes were used to assess repertoire richness. Generation probabilities for all TCRbeta clonotypes obtained by the gDNA method from several donors were computed using OLGA. TCRdb holds this immuneACCESS table with in-frame rearrangements only. Some clones are missing; in checked studies, unresolved V genes explain under half, and the rest has no known cause. V, J and clone size are taken as reported in that table, and D and trimming were inferred from the DNA itself. The sample table holds about 1 million clones, of which roughly 75% were seen once. About 1.5% of the sample is held by the ten biggest clonotypes.

This clone showed up just once. Its antigen target is currently unknown. Base quality data are lacking; no much larger clone is found one base away. The sequence is built from TRBV7-9 and TRBJ1-1; TRBD1 is a weak D gene call, 6 bases matching. The TCR sequence derives from a man aged 18 to 30 in good health. Sequencing was performed on memory CD4+ T cells sorted from blood. The intended sense of this specimen's cell subset or site label: CD45RA-negative fraction. The CDR3 amino acid sequence is: CASSLGPVQGAFF. The DNA sequence reads TGTGCCAGCAGCTTAGGCCCCGTTCAGGGGGCTTTCTTT.